This TCR beta chain was identified in a study of shared clonotypes between healthy human individuals. The count of this clone is one. Some clones are missing from TCRdb's copy, which holds only in-frame ones; the method was immunoSEQ multiplex PCR. The sample lists roughly 2.6 million clones; over 85% were seen once. CDR3 length: 17 amino acids. CDR1 is SGHRS and CDR2 is YFSETQ in the germline V gene. The V end lost 0 bases, the J end lost 0 bases, and 12 bases lay between the germline ends. The chain employs TRBV5-1 and TRBJ2-2; D may match TRBD1 or TRBD2 (5 bases each). The clonotype originates from a man younger than 30 in good health. Sequenced material: naive CD4+ T cells sorted from blood. As for subset: CD45RA+ positively selected. The CDR3 bases are TGCGCCAGCAGCTTGGACAGGACTTCGGCGAACACCGGGGAGCTGTTTTTT. Translation: CASSLDRTSANTGELFF.